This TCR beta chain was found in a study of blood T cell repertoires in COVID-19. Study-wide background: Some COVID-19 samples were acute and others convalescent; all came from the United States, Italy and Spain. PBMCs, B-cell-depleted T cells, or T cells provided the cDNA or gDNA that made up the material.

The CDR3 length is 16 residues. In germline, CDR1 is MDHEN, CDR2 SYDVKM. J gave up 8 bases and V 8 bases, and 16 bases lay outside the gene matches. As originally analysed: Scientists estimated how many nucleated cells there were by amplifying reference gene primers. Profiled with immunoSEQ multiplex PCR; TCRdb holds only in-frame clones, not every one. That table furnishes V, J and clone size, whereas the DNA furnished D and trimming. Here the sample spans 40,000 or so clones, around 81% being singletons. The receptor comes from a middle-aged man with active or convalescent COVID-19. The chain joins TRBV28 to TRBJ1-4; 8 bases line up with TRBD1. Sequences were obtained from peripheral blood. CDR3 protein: CASYSQPGQGVEKLFF. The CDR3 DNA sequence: TGTGCCAGCTATTCTCAACCCGGACAGGGCGTCGAAAAACTGTTTTTT.